The 20 T cell receptor beta chains reported below all come from one sample, sequenced in a study of T cells in women clearing cervical HPV infection. Generated by immunoSEQ multiplex PCR, the TCRdb table keeps only in-frame clones and is missing some. The sample yields tens of thousands of clones, of which the top ten take up about 2.5%. The sequenced sample was blood buffy coat. Receptor source: a woman between 18 and 70 years old with a cervical HPV16 infection that either progressed to CIN3+ or cleared (not recorded which).

In regard to this clone: The observed sequence ends 3 residues before the CDR3 terminus, with the missing tail filled in from the germline J gene. The chain couples TRBV20-1 to TRBJ2-5; 12 bases are a match to TRBD2. V lost 4 bases and J lost 4; bases outside the gene matches: 10. Looked up from germline, CDR1 is DFQATT and CDR2 is SNEGSKA (reference sequence). The CDR3 totals 16 residues. The sequenced CDR3 bases are TGCAGTGCTACACTTCTAGCGGGAGGGCCGCGAGAGACC. This translates into CSATLLAGGPRET. The CDR3 as a whole reads CSATLLAGGPRETQYF.

Remarks on this clone: Read data end 3 residues before the CDR3 end; the end is taken from the germline J gene. This sequence joins TRBV10-2 and TRBJ2-5; the D gene is possibly TRBD2 (6 bases). Per the germline V gene, CDR1 is WSHSY and CDR2 is SAAADI. The CDR3 is made up of 15 amino acids. Trimming cost V 4 bases and J 1 base, with 13 bases left between them. The CDR3 reads CASSGGRDFQETQYF. CDR3 DNA, as far as it was read: TGCGCCAGCAGTGGGGGTCGGGACTTCCAAGAGACC.

In regard to this clone: The DNA ends 3 residues before the CDR3 does, and the rest of the CDR3 is filled in from the germline J gene. The chain employs TRBV18 and TRBJ1-2, with D possibly matching TRBD1 (5 bases). Between the trimmed V and J ends, which lost 0 bases and 1 base, there was a span of 9 bases. The CDR3 covers 15 residues. CDR1 is KGHSH, CDR2 LQKENI, per germline. CDR3 sequence reads: CASSPPGGDNYGYTF. CDR3 bases read: TGTGCCAGCTCACCACCGGGGGGTGATAACTATGGC.

With respect to this clone: The read falls 3 residues short of the CDR3 end, and the missing part is taken from the germline J gene. This chain uses TRBV18 with TRBJ1-2; D is uncertain. With 0 bases removed from V and 6 bases from J, the gap between germline ends came to 17 bases. This CDR3 is 16 amino acids long. The germline V gene encodes CDR1 KGHSH and CDR2 LQKENI. CDR3 DNA (partial): TGTGCCAGCTCACCACCGTTTACCGGGTCGGAGAATGGC. The encoded protein is CASSPPFTGSENG. The entire CDR3 is CASSPPFTGSENGYTF. Filled out from reference TRBV18 and TRBJ1-2, the complete variable domain reads NAGVMQNPRHLVRRRGQEARLRCSPMKGHSHVYWYRQLPEEGLKFMVYLQKENIIDESGMPKERFSAEFPKEGPSILRIQQVVRGDSAAYFCASSPPFTGSENGYTFGSGTRLTVV.

About this clone itself: The read terminates 3 residues ahead of where the CDR3 ends, so the germline J gene completes it. V and J are TRBV19 and TRBJ2-3; D may be TRBD1 (6 bases). This CDR3 region has 15 residues. The V gene lost 3 bases and the J gene lost 6 bases, with 16 bases spanning the gap. CDR1 and CDR2 (germline): LNHDA, SQIVND (reference sequence). Partial CDR3 DNA: TGTGCCAGTAGTATCCAGACAGGTGGGGCGGATACG. This sequence encodes CASSIQTGGADT. In full, the CDR3 reads CASSIQTGGADTQYF.

CDR3 sequence: CASSPGPRAVGTDTQYF. The sequenced part of the CDR3 DNA is TGCGCCAGCAGCCCCGGACCCAGGGCGGTTGGCACAGATACG. V usage is TRBV5-1 and J usage is TRBJ2-3; a weak D match, TRBD1 (5 bases). The CDR3 end is not reached by the read, which stops 3 residues before it; the germline J gene fills it in. V lost 4 bases and J 1 base, leaving 19 bases between the germline ends. The CDR3 contains 17 residues. The germline CDR1 and CDR2 sequences are SGHRS and YFSETQ.

In regard to this clone: The read gets to within 3 residues of the CDR3 end, and the germline J gene fills in the rest. The chain is built from TRBV7-8 and TRBJ1-1; D perhaps matches TRBD1 (5 bases). The germline CDR1 and CDR2 sequences are SGHVS and FQNEAQ. The V end was cut by 5 bases, the J end by 1 base, with 8 bases between. The CDR3 is made up of 13 amino acids. The CDR3 region is CASSRGQNTEAFF. The DNA read from the CDR3 is TGTGCCAGCAGCCGAGGACAGAACACTGAA.

As for this clone: The read halts 3 residues ahead of the CDR3 end, with the missing end drawn from the germline J gene. V gene TRBV11-2 combines with J gene TRBJ1-2; 7 positions agree with TRBD1. The CDR3 runs to 15 residues. The germline V gene has CDR1 SGHAT and CDR2 FQNNGV. V was clipped by 4 bases and J by 2 bases; unmatched bases: 7. The CDR3 here is CASSSSPGQNYGYTF. The sequenced CDR3 bases are TGTGCCAGCAGCTCCTCCCCGGGACAGAACTATGGC.

Concerning this clone: Read data end 3 residues before the CDR3 end; the end is taken from the germline J gene. The chain is built from TRBV18 and TRBJ1-2; D is uncertain. There are 16 residues in the CDR3. The germline V gene encodes CDR1 KGHSH and CDR2 LQKENI. CDR3 loop: CASSPRGQLWADTYTF. The sequenced part of the CDR3 DNA is TGTGCCAGCTCACCAAGAGGGCAGCTGTGGGCAGATACC.

A remark on this clone: The sequenced fragment ends 3 residues before the CDR3 boundary, so the rest is inferred from the germline J gene. The chain recombines TRBV20-1 with TRBJ1-6, with 10 positions matching TRBD1. V was clipped by 6 bases and J by 9 bases; unmatched bases: 8. This CDR3 is 14 amino acids long. Looked up from germline, CDR1 is DFQATT and CDR2 is SNEGSKA (reference sequence). CDR3: CSAPPGQGGSPLHF. The part of the CDR3 DNA that was read is TGCAGTGCCCCTCCCGGACAGGGGGGTTCACCC.

To note about this clone: Read data end 3 residues before the CDR3 end; the end is taken from the germline J gene. The gene calls are TRBV7-2 and TRBJ1-4; a possible D gene is TRBD1 (6 bases). The V end was cut by 4 bases, the J end by 4 bases, with 13 bases between. Per the germline V gene, CDR1 is SGHTA and CDR2 is FQGNSA. The CDR3 length is 15 residues. The CDR3 reads CASSYAGAGNEKLFF. The CDR3 bases that were read are TGTGCCAGCAGCTATGCAGGGGCCGGTAATGAAAAA.

A remark on this clone: The read terminates 3 residues before the CDR3 end, so the remaining end is supplied by the germline J gene. The chain has TRBV7-3 and TRBJ2-7; 9 nucleotides agree with TRBD1. The germline gives CDR1 SGHTA, CDR2 FQGTGA. V lost 4 bases and J lost 4; bases outside the gene matches: 5. This CDR3 contains 14 residues. CDR3 sequence reads: CASSSGGQGYEQYF. CDR3 DNA (partial): TGTGCCAGCAGCTCCGGAGGACAGGGGTACGAG.

With regard to this clone: Coverage ceases 3 residues before the CDR3 finishes, and the germline J gene fills in the end. This chain connects TRBV11-3 to TRBJ2-1, with 12 bases fitting TRBD2. Germline V gives CDR1 SGHNT, CDR2 YENEEA. V gave up 4 bases and J gave up 7 bases; unmatched junction bases: 5. The CDR3 length is 15 residues. This chain's CDR3 is CASSSWTSGTNEQFF. The sequenced CDR3 bases are TGTGCCAGCAGCTCATGGACTAGCGGGACGAATGAG.

About this clone: The sequence runs out 3 residues before the end of the CDR3; the remainder is reconstructed from the germline J gene. The chain joins TRBV6-1 to TRBJ2-2; no clear D. The germline V gene has CDR1 MNHNS and CDR2 SASEGT. This CDR3 has 15 amino acids. The CDR3 DNA, read in part, is TGTGCCAGCAGTGTTACGCGACCAACTAATGAAAAG. This encodes CASSVTRPTNEK. The whole CDR3 protein is CASSVTRPTNEKLFF.

Concerning this clone: The sequence runs out 3 residues before the end of the CDR3; the remainder is reconstructed from the germline J gene. The chain uses TRBV6-2 or TRBV6-3 and TRBJ2-7, with 8 bases matching TRBD1. The CDR3 loop spans 15 amino acids. The ends lost 7 bases at V and 0 bases at J; junction bases unmatched: 8. CDR1 MNHEY and CDR2 SVGEGT come from the germline V gene. CDR3 bases read: TGTGCCAGCACTCCCGGACAGGGCTTCTCCTACGAG. Protein product: CASTPGQGFSYE. In full, the CDR3 is CASTPGQGFSYEQYF.

For this clone: The CDR3 extends 3 residues past the end of the read, so its final part is completed from the germline J gene. The chain is built from TRBV7-6 and TRBJ2-6; TRBD1 agrees at 7 bases. The CDR3 is made up of 18 amino acids. Germline assignment: CDR1 SGHVS and CDR2 FNYEAQ. V dropped 2 bases and J dropped 4; count of bases not matched to a gene: 11. The sequenced part of the CDR3 DNA is TGTGCCAGCAGCTTAACCCCAGGGGGTCCTGGAGGGGCCAACGTC. Translation gives CASSLTPGGPGGANV. The entire CDR3 sequence reads CASSLTPGGPGGANVLTF.

Concerning this clone: The read ends 3 residues early relative to the CDR3; the germline J gene fills the gap. The chain uses TRBV18 and TRBJ1-1, with D uncertain. Germline V gene sequence: CDR1 KGHSH, CDR2 LQKENI. This CDR3 is built from 13 residues. The covered CDR3 bases are TGTGCCAGCTCACCGGGCCCTACCTACGAG. Amino acids: CASSPGPTYE. In full, the CDR3 is CASSPGPTYEAFF.

Worth noting for this clone: The read ends 3 residues early relative to the CDR3; the germline J gene fills the gap. The chain uses TRBV20-1 and TRBJ1-2; 7 positions agree with TRBD1. The germline gives CDR1 DFQATT, CDR2 SNEGSKA (reference sequence). There are 14 residues in the CDR3. The V segment lost 6 bases and the J segment 0 bases; nucleotides outside the gene matches: 7. CDR3 in amino acids: CSASGGNPNYGYTF. CDR3 bases read: TGCAGTGCCTCAGGGGGGAACCCTAACTATGGC.

Of note for this clone: Read coverage stops 3 residues before the CDR3 terminus; the germline J gene supplies the remainder. The rearrangement links TRBV5-1 to TRBJ1-6, with 9 bases that match TRBD1. Trimming removed 0 bases from V and 5 bases from J; junction bases left unmatched: 15. The CDR3 runs 20 residues. Germline lookup yields CDR1 SGHRS and CDR2 YFSETQ. CDR3 residues: CASSLVAQVTGGANNSPLHF. The CDR3 DNA, read in part, is TGCGCCAGCAGCTTGGTGGCCCAAGTTACAGGGGGCGCGAATAATTCACCC.

Regarding this clone: The read finishes 3 residues shy of the CDR3 end, and the germline J gene is used to complete it. The genes are TRBV10-3 and TRBJ1-4; TRBD1 is a possible D gene (6 bases). The CDR3 totals 14 residues. From germline, CDR1 is ENHRY and CDR2 SYGVKD. V was cut by 6 bases and J by 6 bases, with 14 bases left in between. The DNA read from the CDR3 is TGTGCCATCAGGGCGGACAGAGCCGATGAAAAA. This sequence encodes CAIRADRADEK. The full CDR3 sequence reads CAIRADRADEKLFF.